Listed below are T cell receptor beta chains from one sample, sequenced in a study of blood T cell repertoires in COVID-19. Here immunoSEQ multiplex PCR was the method, and the copy in TCRdb shows in-frame clones only, minus some. The data show about 410,000 clones, roughly 90% seen once. Sequenced input: peripheral blood. The receptors stem from a young woman with active or convalescent COVID-19. Both conserved end residues are part of each CDR3. A D gene is named only where the DNA matches it firmly. Size values are once, few and many counts, or a class for expanded clones, and some rows have none.

D	V	length	J	size	DNA	CDR3
.	TRBV7-2	15	TRBJ2-7	.	TGTGCCAGCAGCTTAGCGCTCTCAGGCTCCTACGAGCAGTACTTC	CASSLALSGSYEQYF
TRBD2	TRBV27	15	TRBJ2-2	.	TGTGCCAGCAGCATACTAGCGGGTTCCACCGGGGAGCTGTTTTTT	CASSILAGSTGELFF
TRBD1	TRBV10-1	14	TRBJ1-6	.	TGCGCCAGCAGTGAAGGGACAGGGCAGTCTCCCCTCCACTTT	CASSEGTGQSPLHF
.	TRBV10-3	14	TRBJ1-2	.	TGTGCCGTAAATGGCGGGGGGCCTAACTATGGCTACACCTTC	CAVNGGGPNYGYTF
TRBD1	TRBV10-3	16	TRBJ2-7	.	TGTGCCATCAGTGGAACCCGAGGACAGGAAAACTACGAGCAGTACTTC	CAISGTRGQENYEQYF
TRBD1	TRBV6-1	16	TRBJ1-6	.	TGTGCCAGCAGTGACCAGGGACAGGGAATTAATTCACCCCTCCACTTT	CASSDQGQGINSPLHF
.	TRBV7-2	14	TRBJ2-7	.	TGTGCCAGCAGCTTAGTGGGTGGGCTCCACGAGCAGTACTTC	CASSLVGGLHEQYF
.	TRBV19	12	TRBJ2-2	.	TGTGCCACCAAGAGGGAGAGCGGGGAGCTGTTTTTT	CATKRESGELFF
TRBD1	TRBV6-4	15	TRBJ1-6	.	TGTGCCAGCAGTGACTCGACAGGGGTGGGTTCACCCCTCCACTTT	CASSDSTGVGSPLHF
.	TRBV29-1	14	TRBJ1-1	.	TGCAGCGTTGAAAGCGGGGGGCGAGTCACTGAAGCTTTCTTT	CSVESGGRVTEAFF
.	TRBV6-1	16	TRBJ1-2	.	TGTGCCAGCAGCGAATTAACCGACAGGTTTTTCTATGGCTACACCTTC	CASSELTDRFFYGYTF
.	TRBV9	14	TRBJ1-1	.	TGTGCCAGCAGCGTCGGGTGGTACGACACTGAAGCTTTCTTT	CASSVGWYDTEAFF
.	TRBV18	14	TRBJ2-1	.	TGTGCCAGCTCACCACCTGCGGGCAGCGACGAGCAGTTCTTC	CASSPPAGSDEQFF
.	TRBV2	14	TRBJ1-1	.	TGTGCCAGCAGTGTGTTTCGGGGGGACACTGAAGCTTTCTTT	CASSVFRGDTEAFF
TRBD1	TRBV5-6	14	TRBJ1-1	.	TGTGCCAGCAGCCTTATCAGGGGGAGCACTGAAGCTTTCTTT	CASSLIRGSTEAFF
.	TRBV3-1/TRBV3-2	15	TRBJ2-7	once	TGTGCCAGCAGCCCAGTGGGGGGACCCTCCTACGAGCAGTACTTC	CASSPVGGPSYEQYF
.	TRBV5-1	16	TRBJ2-1	.	TGCGCCAGCCGGGTGGAAACTAGCTTACCCTACAATGAGCAGTTCTTC	CASRVETSLPYNEQFF
.	TRBV27	17	TRBJ2-7	.	TGTGCCAGCAGTTTATCCCTCTGGCAGGGTGAGGACTACGAGCAGTACTTC	CASSLSLWQGEDYEQYF
TRBD2	TRBV15	16	TRBJ2-5	.	TGTGCCACCAGCAGAGGACTAGCGGGGTACCAAGAGACCCAGTACTTC	CATSRGLAGYQETQYF
.	TRBV4-1	14	TRBJ1-1	.	TGCGCCAGCAGCCAAGGATCTATAGTCACTGAAGCTTTCTTT	CASSQGSIVTEAFF
.	TRBV19	14	TRBJ1-2	.	TGTGCCAGTAGCCTCGGGGGGAGTAACTATGGCTACACCTTC	CASSLGGSNYGYTF
TRBD1	TRBV10-2	15	TRBJ1-5	.	TGCGCCAGCAGTTCGGGACAGGGGCTTGCTCAGCCCCAGCATTTT	CASSSGQGLAQPQHF
.	TRBV6-5	14	TRBJ1-2	.	TGTGCCAGCAGTTACTCTGGGACAAATTATGGCTACACCTTC	CASSYSGTNYGYTF
TRBD1	TRBV3-1/TRBV3-2	14	TRBJ2-5	many	TGTGCCAGCAGCCCGACAGGGGTTGGAGAGACCCAGTACTTC	CASSPTGVGETQYF
.	TRBV21-1	15	TRBJ1-6	.	TGTGCCAGCAGCAAGGGAGTCTCCTATAATTCACCCCTCCACTTT	CASSKGVSYNSPLHF
.	TRBV19	12	TRBJ1-2	.	TGTGCCAGTAATTTCAGGGAGGGTGGCTACACCTTC	CASNFREGGYTF
TRBD1	TRBV5-6	15	TRBJ1-1	.	TGTGCCAGCAGCGAGGGGACAGGGGTGTACACTGAAGCTTTCTTT	CASSEGTGVYTEAFF
.	TRBV7-8	13	TRBJ1-1	.	TGTGCCAGCAGCTTATCCCATGAAGCGTGGGCTTTCTTT	CASSLSHEAWAFF
.	TRBV3-1/TRBV3-2	11	TRBJ1-1	few	TGTGCCAGCAGCCGCGCCAAGGAGGCTTTCTTT	CASSRAKEAFF
TRBD1	TRBV4-1	18	TRBJ1-1	.	TGCGCCGGAATGCCAACCCCGGGACAGGGGGCTGTGAGGACTGAAGCTTTCTTT	CAGMPTPGQGAVRTEAFF
.	TRBV4-1	16	TRBJ1-2	.	TGCGCCAGCAGCCAGACTACTTTAGGGGGAAACTATGGCTACACCTTC	CASSQTTLGGNYGYTF
.	TRBV19	15	TRBJ2-7	.	TGTGCCAGTAGTATAGCGGGAGATAACTCCTACGAGCAGTACTTC	CASSIAGDNSYEQYF
TRBD1	TRBV5-8	14	TRBJ2-5	.	TGTGCCAGCAGCGACCAGACAGGGTTAGAGACCCAGTACTTC	CASSDQTGLETQYF
.	TRBV27	15	TRBJ2-1	.	TGTGCCAGCAGATCCGGGACTGGGGGTTACAATGAGCAGTTCTTC	CASRSGTGGYNEQFF
TRBD1	TRBV3-1/TRBV3-2	15	TRBJ1-1	.	TGTGCCAGCAGCCAAGTTTGGGACAGGGAAGGTGAAGCTTTCTTT	CASSQVWDREGEAFF
.	TRBV27	12	TRBJ1-3	.	TGTGCCAGCAGCTCAGTAGGAGACACCATATATTTT	CASSSVGDTIYF
.	TRBV18	18	TRBJ1-2	.	TGTGCCAGCTCACCACGGAACCGTGACAGTGGACATTACTATGGCTACACCTTC	CASSPRNRDSGHYYGYTF
TRBD2	TRBV10-1	16	TRBJ2-1	.	TGCGCCAGCAGTTCTAGCGGTGAAGGGTTCTTCAATGAGCAGTTCTTC	CASSSSGEGFFNEQFF
.	TRBV7-9	12	TRBJ2-7	.	TGTGCCAGCAGCTCACGCACATACGAGCAGTACTTC	CASSSRTYEQYF
TRBD1	TRBV5-8	15	TRBJ2-2	.	TGTGCCAGCGCCCCGGGACAGAGGACTACCGGGGAGCTGTTTTTT	CASAPGQRTTGELFF
.	TRBV2	13	TRBJ2-2	.	TGTGCCAGCGCCTCGTGGGAGGCCGGGGAGCTGTTTTTT	CASASWEAGELFF
TRBD2	TRBV10-3	15	TRBJ2-5	.	TGTGCCATCAGTGAGGTGGGACTAGCGGAAGAGACCCAGTACTTC	CAISEVGLAEETQYF